This entry is about one T cell receptor beta chain. The antigen remains unidentified. The CDR3 has 16 residues. CDR1 SEHNR and CDR2 FQNEAQ come from the germline V gene (reference sequence). V was cut by 3 bases and J by 4 bases, with 18 bases left in between. Donors in the study were healthy people who gave bone marrow. Vbeta (60) and Jbeta (13) primers were used in the PCR. The repertoire was sequenced with immunoSEQ multiplex PCR; TCRdb's copy has only in-frame clones and lacks some. The sample has about 200,000 clones, around 75% seen once. This sample was included in a study of cytomegalovirus exposure and HLA in healthy donors. As for the study in general: Roughly 180 million T cells yielded some 120 million unique TCR beta sequences in earlier analysis. The study's findings and limits: In the analysis, some V segments, TRBV6-2 and TRBV6-3 included, were excluded as indistinguishable.

V and J are TRBV7-9 and TRBJ1-2; no clear D gene. What was sequenced was PBMCs. The source is a woman in her twenties or thirties in good health and CMV-seronegative. This CDR3 reads CASSLPGKPEGYGYTF. The CDR3 region has the DNA TGTGCCAGCAGCTTGCCGGGGAAGCCGGAGGGCTATGGCTACACCTTC.